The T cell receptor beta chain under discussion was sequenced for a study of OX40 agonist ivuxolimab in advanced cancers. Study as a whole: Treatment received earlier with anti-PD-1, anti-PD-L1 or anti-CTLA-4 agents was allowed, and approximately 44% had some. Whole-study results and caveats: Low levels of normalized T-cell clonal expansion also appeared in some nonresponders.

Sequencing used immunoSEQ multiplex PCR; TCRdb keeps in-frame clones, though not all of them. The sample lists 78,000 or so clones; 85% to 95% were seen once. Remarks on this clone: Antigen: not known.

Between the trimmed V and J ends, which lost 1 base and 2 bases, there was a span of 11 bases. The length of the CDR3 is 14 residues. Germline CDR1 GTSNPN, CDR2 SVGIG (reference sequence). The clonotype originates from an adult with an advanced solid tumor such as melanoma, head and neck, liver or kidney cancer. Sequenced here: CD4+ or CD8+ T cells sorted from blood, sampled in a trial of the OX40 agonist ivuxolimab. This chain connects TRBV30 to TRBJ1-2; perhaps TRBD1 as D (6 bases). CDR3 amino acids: CAWSEGEWNYGYTF. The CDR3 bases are TGTGCCTGGAGTGAGGGGGAATGGAACTATGGCTACACCTTC.